The clone carrying this T cell receptor beta chain was observed a few times. Its antigen is currently unknown. Next came a second PCR, run for about 6 to 12 cycles, which used a sample-barcoded 5' primer along with a J-beta primer mix. Every sample gave at least 3 million paired-end reads containing CDR3. Via MiXCR, TCRdb re-called the 5' RACE reads, giving one row per CDR3 protein. The sample has roughly 1,700,000 distinct CDR3 sequences, 28% seen once. Germline values: CDR1 LGHDT, CDR2 YNNKEL (reference sequence). There are 16 residues in the CDR3. The germline V and J ends were trimmed by 1 base and 6 bases, with 16 bases remaining between them. The data were obtained in a study of blood T cells in healthy people across ages. Study outcomes and limitations: CMV status of donors was unknown, possibly confounding expanded clonotype changes. Diversity estimated from one million T cells was considered an underestimate.

The clonotype originates from a young woman in good health. J is TRBJ2-4 and V is TRBV3-1; perhaps TRBD2 as D (6 bases). The sample was blood. CDR3 protein: CASSQGALAPGNIQYF. CDR3 DNA: TGTGCCAGCAGCCAAGGGGCACTAGCCCCAGGAAACATTCAGTACTTC.